This T cell receptor (beta chain) was captured by sequencing in a study of T cell repertoires in ileal Crohn's disease. Whole-study results and caveats: Every patient over 26.8% clonality showed endoscopic recurrence.

A remark on this clone: Antigen: not known.

Sequenced by immunoSEQ multiplex PCR; TCRdb stores in-frame clones only, minus some. This table holds about 14,000 clones, approximately 80% found once. The CDR3 runs to 13 residues. V shed 0 bases and J 9 bases; nucleotides not matched to a gene: 4. Germline CDR1 SGHTA, CDR2 FQGNSA. The sequencing sample was made of ileal tissue. This sequence was found in an adult with Crohn's disease. The V call is TRBV7-2, the J call TRBJ1-1, with 7 bases lining up with TRBD1. The CDR3 here is CASSLATGRQAFF. CDR3 nucleotides: TGTGCCAGCAGCTTAGCGACAGGGAGACAAGCTTTCTTT.